Listed here is a single TCR beta chain. The sample is drawn from a study of cytomegalovirus exposure and HLA in healthy donors. CDR1 and CDR2 (germline): SGHNT, YYREEE (reference sequence). The CDR3 sequence is 14 residues long. V was pared by 2 bases and J by 10 bases, with 3 bases of the junction left unmatched. PCR was performed using 60 Vbeta and 13 Jbeta primers. Sequencing used immunoSEQ multiplex PCR; TCRdb keeps in-frame clones, though not all of them. The sample shows 140,000 to 150,000 clones, approximately 9% of them seen only once. This TCR derives from a male donor in good health and CMV-seronegative. The J gene is TRBJ1-6, the V gene TRBV5-4, with 10 bases lining up with TRBD1. Sequencing input: PBMCs. DNA of the CDR3: TGTGCCAGCAGCTTTGGGACAGGGGTATCACCCCTCCACTTT. Its protein is CASSFGTGVSPLHF.